What follows is one T cell receptor (beta chain) and its context. The data are from a study of blood T cell repertoires in COVID-19. Study overall: Samples of COVID-19 (acute and convalescent) were obtained from the United States, Italy and Spain. T cells, B-cell-depleted T cells, or PBMCs supplied cDNA or gDNA.

In the original analysis: Amplifying reference gene primers gave estimates of nucleated cell counts. Sequencing used immunoSEQ multiplex PCR; TCRdb keeps in-frame clones, though not all of them. V and J calls and clone size follow that table, whereas D and trimming were derived from the DNA. The sample lists under 150,000 clones, about 88% seen once, with over 6.5% in the top ten. In germline, CDR1 is SGHRS, CDR2 YFSETQ. Trimming took 4 bases from V and 1 from J; bases not matched to a gene: 4. CDR3 length: 15 amino acids. The sequence was collected from a woman between 70 and 85 years old who had recovered from COVID-19. The specimen was peripheral blood. J is TRBJ1-1 and V is TRBV5-1, with 10 bases fitting TRBD1. CDR3 nucleotides: TGCGCCAGCAGCGAGGGACAGGGGAAGAACACTGAAGCTTTCTTT. It encodes CASSEGQGKNTEAFF.